This T cell receptor beta chain was sequenced for a study of persistence of HIV-infected CD4 T cells. This was the immunoSEQ version 4 assay in survey mode. The assay was immunoSEQ multiplex PCR, and TCRdb's table has in-frame clones only and misses some. Of tens of thousands of clones listed, just over 90% are singletons. Cells were stimulated nonspecifically with anti-CD3/anti-CD28 magnetic beads. Responding CD4+ T cells were sorted by upregulation of both CD40 ligand and CD69. The CDR3 runs to 15 residues. The V gene lost 0 bases and the J gene lost 5 bases, with 11 bases spanning the gap. CDR1 and CDR2 from the germline V gene are SGHTA and FQGNSA. With respect to this clone: The antigen remains unidentified.

This clonotype was obtained from an adult man with HIV who was CMV-seropositive. This rearrangement joins TRBV7-2 to TRBJ2-1; the D gene is possibly TRBD1 (7 bases). The sequencing here drew on CD4+ T cells sorted from PBMCs after 18-hour stimulation, taken from a patient who received antiretroviral therapy. The CDR3 loop is CASSLAGGQNNEQFF. Written as DNA, the CDR3 is TGTGCCAGCAGCTTAGCGGGGGGACAGAACAATGAGCAGTTCTTC.